This T cell receptor (beta chain) emerged from a study of blood T cell repertoires in COVID-19 (dated by TCRdb to 2019 to 2021). Regarding the research as a whole: Collaborator samples came from the United States, Italy and Spain and covered acute and convalescent phases of COVID-19. The material from the prospective study consisted of cDNA or gDNA derived from T cells, B-cell-depleted T cells, or PBMCs. Subjects who had been exposed to COVID-19, were actively infected with it, or had recovered from it provided the deeply sampled blood TCRbeta repertoires that made up the dataset. The repertoires were made available in a free public database intended to serve as a resource for research on the immune response to SARS-CoV-2. The samples were drawn from two sources: the first 160 participants of the ongoing ImmuneRACE study, and over 1,000 subjects contributed by 6 global collaborators. Sample metadata almost always included a de-identified subject ID, COVID-19 status, age in years and sex. HLA class I and class II types, where available, came from metadata supplied by the sample provider rather than from assay-based typing.

Enrolling through a virtual design, the prospective study's participants ranged in age from roughly 18 to 100 years and lived across roughly 24 United States geographic areas. In the prospective study, cohorts were assigned on the basis of participant-reported clinical history obtained from a screening survey and a study questionnaire. In the prospective study, mobile phlebotomists collected whole blood, serum and a nasopharyngeal or oropharyngeal swab from each participant. Over a 2-month period, participants in the prospective study had the option of providing additional blood draws and questionnaires. Before DNA extraction, prospective study blood samples were shipped either frozen or at room temperature. General study outcomes and caveats: The quantity of clinical and demographic metadata differed by source and by participant and was supplied without curation.

V sheds 5 bases and J sheds 5 bases, leaving 18 bases between their ends. The CDR3 covers 14 residues, taking in both the cysteine and the phenylalanine. The sequence is cut down to CDR3 DNA, 42 bases in frame from base 1. The CDR1 and CDR2 encoded by the germline V gene (reference sequence) are GTSNPN and SVGIG. About this clone itself: This clone's antigen is unknown. Within one base of it there is no much larger clone, and no base qualities were kept.

TCRbeta CDR3 regions were amplified from genomic DNA using the immunoSEQ Assay, a bias-controlled multiplex PCR. Under the source paper's analysis protocol: The number of nucleated cells in each sample was estimated from the amplification of reference gene primers within the assay. To quantify the absolute abundance of each unique TCRbeta CDR3 rearrangement, sequence reads were collapsed and filtered. For each sample, productive Simpson clonality was calculated as the square root of Simpson's diversity index over productive rearrangements. This immuneACCESS table, as held by TCRdb, lists in-frame sequences with V and J called but not all clones. Of the missing ones, under half trace to an unresolved V gene in checked studies; the others have no known cause. V and J calls and clone size are as listed in that table; D and trimming were resolved from the DNA. Within this sample are 250,000 or so clones, with 85% to 90% of them counted one time only. The ten biggest clones cover approximately 4% of the sample.

Here the chain combines TRBV30 and TRBJ2-5; TRBD2 is perhaps the D gene, given 6 matching bases. The sequence was collected from a woman in her 30s with acute COVID-19. The sample consisted of PBMCs or T cells enriched from blood (not recorded which). The DNA is as follows: TGTGCCTGGGCCCAGGACTACCTCCGGGAGACCCAGTACTTC. It encodes CAWAQDYLRETQYF.